A selection of T cell receptor beta chains follows, all from one sample in a study of T cells in Graves' hyperthyroidism and ophthalmopathy. TCRdb recomputed calls from the multiplex PCR reads with MiXCR, one row per CDR3 protein. The sample lists 600,000 to 850,000 distinct CDR3 sequences; approximately 18% were seen once. The sample was blood. All receptors derive from a woman between 50 and 59 years old with Graves' hyperthyroidism that later progressed to Graves' ophthalmopathy. Both conserved end residues are part of each CDR3. A D gene is named only where the DNA matches it firmly. A row's size may be missing; if present it is once, few, many or a size class.

J: TRBJ1-2; size: NA; D: TRBD1; V: TRBV20-1; length: 13; DNA: TGCAGTGCTACACATTGGACAGGGGACGGCTACACCTTC; CDR3: CSATHWTGDGYTF
J: TRBJ2-5; size: many; D: NA; V: TRBV11-2; length: 15; DNA: TGTGCCAGCAGCTTAGATTGGTCTAGCTGGGAGACCCAGTACTTC; CDR3: CASSLDWSSWETQYF
J: TRBJ2-1; size: many; D: TRBD2; V: TRBV18; length: 15; DNA: TGTGCCAGCAGTCCACTAGCGGGGGGGTACAATGAGCAGTTCTTC; CDR3: CASSPLAGGYNEQFF
J: TRBJ2-3; size: NA; D: NA; V: TRBV5-4; length: 17; DNA: TGTGCCAGCAGCTTGTCCAGGGCCCTAGTGAGCACAGATACGCAGTATTTT; CDR3: CASSLSRALVSTDTQYF
J: TRBJ1-1; size: many; D: NA; V: TRBV19; length: 15; DNA: TGTGCCAGTAGTGACGACAGGTCGATGGGCACTGAAGCTTTCTTT; CDR3: CASSDDRSMGTEAFF
J: TRBJ2-7; size: many; D: NA; V: TRBV18; length: 15; DNA: TGTGCCAGCTCACCACGAGGGTCCGGGACCTACGAGCAGTACTTC; CDR3: CASSPRGSGTYEQYF
J: TRBJ2-7; size: NA; D: NA; V: TRBV27; length: 14; DNA: TGTGCCAGCAGTTTCAAACTAGATGGGAACGAGCAGTACTTC; CDR3: CASSFKLDGNEQYF
J: TRBJ1-2; size: many; D: TRBD1; V: TRBV20-1; length: 11; DNA: TGCAGTGGAACAGGGGATTACGGCTACACCTTC; CDR3: CSGTGDYGYTF
J: TRBJ2-3; size: NA; D: NA; V: TRBV18; length: 16; DNA: TGTGCCAGCTCCCAAAGAGACAGGATTAGCACAGATACGCAGTATTTT; CDR3: CASSQRDRISTDTQYF
J: TRBJ2-1; size: NA; D: NA; V: TRBV5-6; length: 13; DNA: TGTGCCAGCAGCTACAGCAGGGTTTACGAGCAGTTCTTC; CDR3: CASSYSRVYEQFF
J: TRBJ2-3; size: few; D: NA; V: TRBV6-1; length: 13; DNA: TGTGCCAGCCGCGGATGGGACACAGATACGCAGTATTTT; CDR3: CASRGWDTDTQYF
J: TRBJ2-1; size: many; D: TRBD2; V: TRBV5-4; length: 17; DNA: TGTGCCAGCAGTCCCGGGACGGGAGGGGTCTCCTACAATGAGCAGTTCTTC; CDR3: CASSPGTGGVSYNEQFF
J: TRBJ2-3; size: many; D: NA; V: TRBV3-1; length: 17; DNA: TGTGCCAGCAGCCAAGATGTCCGGACTGACAACACAGATACGCAGTATTTT; CDR3: CASSQDVRTDNTDTQYF
J: TRBJ1-2; size: NA; D: TRBD1; V: TRBV4-1; length: 14; DNA: TGCGCCAGCAGCCACACTGACAGGGGCTATGGCTACACCTTC; CDR3: CASSHTDRGYGYTF
J: TRBJ1-4; size: NA; D: NA; V: TRBV20-1; length: 15; DNA: TGCAGTGCTAGAGGGGCGGCAGGGCGGCGGGAAAAACTGTTTTTT; CDR3: CSARGAAGRREKLFF
J: TRBJ1-5; size: many; D: NA; V: TRBV12-3/TRBV12-4; length: 12; DNA: TGTGCCAGCAGTTTTTCGGGGACGCTCCAGCATTTT; CDR3: CASSFSGTLQHF